This T cell receptor beta chain was captured in a study of OX40 agonist ivuxolimab in advanced cancers. For the study at large: Patients received the agonistic anti-OX40 (CD134) antibody ivuxolimab.

From germline, CDR1 is GTSNPN and CDR2 SVGIG (reference sequence). The CDR3 is 11 residues long. The germline V and J ends were trimmed by 4 bases and 3 bases, with 5 bases remaining between them. Findings and caveats of the study: Low normalized clonal expansion also occurred in some nonresponding patients. CD4+ and CD8+ blood T cells expanded clonally by week 6 at 0.1 to 3.0 mg/kg.

Generated by immunoSEQ multiplex PCR, the TCRdb table keeps only in-frame clones and is missing some. Counted here are 95,000 to 150,000 clones, about 90% occurring once; the ten biggest clones make up under 0.9%. This clone was found once. The antigen remains undetermined. The V call is TRBV30, the J call TRBJ2-3; D gene unclear. This clonotype originated in an adult with an advanced solid tumor such as melanoma, head and neck, liver or kidney cancer. Sequencing used CD4+ or CD8+ T cells sorted from blood, obtained in a trial of the OX40 agonist ivuxolimab. CDR3 residues: CAWKLTDTQYF. In DNA form, the CDR3 reads TGTGCCTGGAAACTAACAGATACGCAGTATTTT.